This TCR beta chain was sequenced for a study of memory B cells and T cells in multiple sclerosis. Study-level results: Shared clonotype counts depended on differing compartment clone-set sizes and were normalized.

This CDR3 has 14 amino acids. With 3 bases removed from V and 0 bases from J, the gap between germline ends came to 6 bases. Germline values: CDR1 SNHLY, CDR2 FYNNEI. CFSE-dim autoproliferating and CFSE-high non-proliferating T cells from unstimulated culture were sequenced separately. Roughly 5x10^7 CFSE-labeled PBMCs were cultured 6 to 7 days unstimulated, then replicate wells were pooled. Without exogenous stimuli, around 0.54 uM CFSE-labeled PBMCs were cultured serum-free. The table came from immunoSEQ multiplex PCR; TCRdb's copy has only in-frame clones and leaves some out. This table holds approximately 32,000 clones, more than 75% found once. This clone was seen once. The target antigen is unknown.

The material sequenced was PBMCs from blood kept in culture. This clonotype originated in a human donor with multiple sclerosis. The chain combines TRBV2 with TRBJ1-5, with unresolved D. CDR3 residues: CASSDSYSNQPQHF. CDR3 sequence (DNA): TGTGCCAGCAGTGACAGCTATAGCAATCAGCCCCAGCATTTT.